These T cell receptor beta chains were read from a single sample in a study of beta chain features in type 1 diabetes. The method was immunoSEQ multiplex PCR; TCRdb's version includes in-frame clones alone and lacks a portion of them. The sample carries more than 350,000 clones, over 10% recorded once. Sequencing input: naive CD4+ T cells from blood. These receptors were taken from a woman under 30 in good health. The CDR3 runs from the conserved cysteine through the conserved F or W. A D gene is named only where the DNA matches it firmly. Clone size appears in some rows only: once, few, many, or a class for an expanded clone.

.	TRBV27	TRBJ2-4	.	CASGTLGSKNIQYF	TGTGCCAGCGGTACCCTGGGGTCCAAAAACATTCAGTACTTC
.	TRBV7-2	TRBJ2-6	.	CASSRRDGANVLTF	TGTGCCAGCAGTCGGAGGGATGGGGCCAACGTCCTGACTTTC
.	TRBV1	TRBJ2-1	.	CTSSQGARGSGSKYNEQFF	TGCACCAGCAGCCAAGGGGCTCGGGGTAGCGGGAGTAAGTACAATGAGCAGTTCTTC
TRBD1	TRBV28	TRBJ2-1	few	CASSFERQGSYNEQFF	TGTGCCAGCAGTTTTGAGAGACAGGGGTCCTACAATGAGCAGTTCTTC
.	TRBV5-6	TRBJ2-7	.	CASTPDRLSPYEQYF	TGTGCCAGCACCCCTGACAGGCTTAGCCCTTACGAGCAGTACTTC
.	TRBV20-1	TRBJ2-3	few	CSAIYTDTQYF	TGCAGTGCTATTTACACAGATACGCAGTATTTT
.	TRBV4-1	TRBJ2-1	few	CASSQDEIGARAVNEQFF	TGCGCCAGCAGCCAAGATGAAATAGGGGCCAGGGCAGTCAATGAGCAGTTCTTC
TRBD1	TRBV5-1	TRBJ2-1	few	CASSLALRGREQFF	TGCGCCAGCAGCTTGGCCTTGAGGGGGCGTGAGCAGTTCTTC
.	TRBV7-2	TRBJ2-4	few	CASSLQGVIAKNIQYF	TGTGCCAGCAGCTTACAAGGTGTTATAGCCAAAAACATTCAGTACTTC
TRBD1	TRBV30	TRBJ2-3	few	CAWNRGEADTQYF	TGTGCCTGGAACAGGGGGGAGGCAGATACGCAGTATTTT
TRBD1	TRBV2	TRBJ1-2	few	CASSRSLGTGAGYTF	TGTGCCAGCAGCAGATCCCTCGGGACAGGGGCTGGCTACACCTTC
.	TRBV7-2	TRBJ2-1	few	CASSPIRSGPPMYNEQFF	TGTGCCAGCAGCCCGATCCGTTCGGGACCACCTATGTACAATGAGCAGTTCTTC
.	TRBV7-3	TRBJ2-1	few	CASSLAGSYNEQFF	TGTGCCAGCAGCTTAGCGGGGTCCTACAATGAGCAGTTCTTC
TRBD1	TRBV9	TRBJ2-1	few	CASSVVGTGGNEQFF	TGTGCCAGCAGCGTAGTTGGGACAGGGGGCAATGAGCAGTTCTTC
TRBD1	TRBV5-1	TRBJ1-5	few	CASSLATDRPYSNQPQHF	TGCGCCAGCAGCTTGGCCACGGACAGGCCGTATAGCAATCAGCCCCAGCATTTT
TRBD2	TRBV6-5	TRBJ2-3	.	CASSSRGGRGTDTQYF	TGTGCCAGCAGTTCCCGGGGGGGCCGAGGGACAGATACGCAGTATTTT
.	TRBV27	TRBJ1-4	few	CASRPGVIEKLFF	TGTGCCAGCAGACCAGGGGTGATTGAAAAACTGTTTTTT
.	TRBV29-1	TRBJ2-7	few	CSGTVWAVEQYF	TGCAGCGGAACAGTTTGGGCTGTCGAGCAGTACTTC
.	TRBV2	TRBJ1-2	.	CASSETAYGYTF	TGTGCCAGCAGTGAAACAGCTTATGGCTACACCTTC
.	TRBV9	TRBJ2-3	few	CASSLYPTDTQYF	TGTGCCAGCAGCCTCTACCCCACAGATACGCAGTATTTT
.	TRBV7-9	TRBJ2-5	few	CASSLRGGTVQETQYF	TGTGCCAGCAGCTTAAGGGGCGGGACCGTCCAAGAGACCCAGTACTTC
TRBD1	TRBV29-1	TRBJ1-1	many	CSVDGTVQGF	TGCAGCGTTGACGGGACAGTGCAGGGGTTT
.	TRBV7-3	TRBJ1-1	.	CASRRYSSGSEAFF	TGTGCCAGCAGACGCTATAGCTCCGGGTCTGAAGCTTTCTTT
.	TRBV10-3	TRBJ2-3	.	CATARTDTQYF	TGTGCCACGGCCCGGACAGATACGCAGTATTTT
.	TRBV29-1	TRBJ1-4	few	CSVEGWENNEKLFF	TGCAGCGTTGAAGGTTGGGAAAATAATGAAAAACTGTTTTTT
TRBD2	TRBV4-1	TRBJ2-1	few	CASSLAGLDYNEQFF	TGCGCCAGCAGCCTAGCGGGGCTAGACTACAATGAGCAGTTCTTC
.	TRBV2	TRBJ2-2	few	CAKGVLTGELFF	TGTGCCAAGGGAGTCCTCACCGGGGAGCTGTTTTTT
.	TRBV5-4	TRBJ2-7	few	CASSLDYFSYEQYF	TGTGCCAGCAGCTTGGATTACTTCTCCTACGAGCAGTACTTC
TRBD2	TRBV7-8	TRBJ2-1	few	CASSPRAGVNNEQFF	TGTGCCAGCAGCCCTAGAGCGGGAGTTAACAATGAGCAGTTCTTC
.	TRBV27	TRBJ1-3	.	CASSLRGGYSGNTIYF	TGTGCCAGCAGTTTACGAGGAGGGTACTCTGGAAACACCATATATTTT
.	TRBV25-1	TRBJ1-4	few	CASSELGSEKLFF	TGTGCCAGCAGTGAATTGGGATCTGAAAAACTGTTTTTT
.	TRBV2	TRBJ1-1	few	CASSEGMGGGNTEAFF	TGTGCCAGCAGTGAAGGGATGGGCGGCGGGAACACTGAAGCTTTCTTT
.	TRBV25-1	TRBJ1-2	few	CASSGPGIAGYTF	TGTGCCAGCAGTGGGCCCGGGATCGCGGGCTACACCTTC
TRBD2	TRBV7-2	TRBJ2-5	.	CASSSDSGRVQETQYF	TGTGCCAGCAGCTCAGATAGCGGGCGCGTCCAAGAGACCCAGTACTTC
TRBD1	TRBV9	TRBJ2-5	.	CASSGTGQGTQYF	TGTGCCAGCAGCGGGACAGGGCAAGGGACCCAGTACTTC
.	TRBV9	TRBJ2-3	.	CASSVSADTQYF	TGTGCCAGCAGCGTATCGGCGGATACGCAGTATTTT
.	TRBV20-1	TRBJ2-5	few	CSMDHQETQYF	TGCAGTATGGACCACCAGGAGACCCAGTACTTC
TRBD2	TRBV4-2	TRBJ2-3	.	CASSQDGLAGGSDTQYF	TGTGCCAGCAGCCAAGATGGTCTAGCGGGGGGGTCGGATACGCAGTATTTT
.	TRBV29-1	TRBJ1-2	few	CSVEGYTF	TGCAGCGTTGAGGGCTACACCTTC
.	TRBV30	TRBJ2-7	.	CAWSVGQGTYEQYF	TGTGCCTGGAGTGTAGGGCAGGGGACCTACGAGCAGTACTTC
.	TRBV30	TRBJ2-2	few	CAWSVGVDTGELFF	TGTGCCTGGAGCGTGGGGGTTGACACCGGGGAGCTGTTTTTT
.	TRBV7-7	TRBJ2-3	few	CASSGGGTQYF	TGTGCTAGCAGCGGAGGTGGTACGCAGTATTTT
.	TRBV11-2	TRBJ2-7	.	CASSLNRPYYEQYF	TGTGCCAGCAGCTTAAACAGGCCTTACTACGAGCAGTACTTC
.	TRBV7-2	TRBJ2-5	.	CASSRPGAETQYF	TGTGCCAGCAGCCGTCCAGGCGCAGAGACCCAGTACTTC
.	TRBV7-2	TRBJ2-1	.	CASSLGEGFEQFF	TGTGCCAGCAGCTTAGGAGAGGGCTTTGAGCAGTTCTTC
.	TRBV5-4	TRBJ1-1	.	CASSLAKLRGDTEAFF	TGTGCCAGCAGCTTGGCCAAGCTTCGTGGGGACACTGAAGCTTTCTTT
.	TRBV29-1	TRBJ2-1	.	CSVGAVNEQFF	TGCAGCGTTGGGGCGGTCAATGAGCAGTTCTTC
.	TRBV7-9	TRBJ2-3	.	CASSLMLAPTDTQYF	TGTGCCAGCAGCTTAATGCTAGCCCCCACAGATACGCAGTATTTT
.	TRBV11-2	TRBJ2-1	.	CASSLGSSYNEQFF	TGTGCCAGCAGCTTAGGGAGCTCCTACAATGAGCAGTTCTTC
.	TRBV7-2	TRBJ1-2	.	CASTPAPGGIGYTF	TGTGCCAGCACCCCCGCCCCCGGGGGCATCGGCTACACCTTC
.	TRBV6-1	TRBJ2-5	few	CASSGSSETQYF	TGTGCCAGCAGTGGGAGTTCCGAGACCCAGTACTTC